These 19 T cell receptor beta chains originate from one sample sequenced in a study of cytomegalovirus exposure and HLA in healthy donors. PCR was performed using 60 Vbeta and 13 Jbeta primers. The method was immunoSEQ multiplex PCR; TCRdb's version includes in-frame clones alone and lacks a portion of them. The sample contains 200,000 or so clones, 80% to 90% of which appear only once. Material for sequencing was PBMCs. The source of these receptors is a man aged 25 to 40 in good health and CMV-seronegative.

This sequence joins TRBV29-1 and TRBJ2-7; the match to TRBD1 covers 9 bases. The CDR3 is 17 amino acids. Per the germline V gene, CDR1 is SQVTM and CDR2 is ANQGSEA. Losses at the gene ends were 1 base for V and 4 bases for J; bases not matched to a gene: 14. The CDR3: CSVEGLSSGTGKYEQYF. The CDR3 region has the DNA TGCAGCGTTGAAGGACTCTCTTCCGGGACAGGGAAATACGAGCAGTACTTC.

The V and J genes are TRBV7-6 and TRBJ2-2; D gene ambiguous. CDR3 size: 14 residues. Trimming removed 4 bases from V and 4 bases from J, with 10 bases in between. CDR1 and CDR2 from the germline V gene are SGHVS and FNYEAQ. Here the CDR3 reads CASSSLDFTGELFF. In DNA form, the CDR3 reads TGTGCCAGCAGCTCCCTAGATTTCACCGGGGAGCTGTTTTTT.

The chain couples TRBV9 to TRBJ2-3; the match to TRBD2 covers 8 bases. Trimming cost V 4 bases and J 1 base; bases outside gene matches: 5. The CDR3 is 15 residues long. Per germline, CDR1 SGDLS and CDR2 YYNGEE. CDR3 protein: CASSTRGDGTDTQYF. CDR3 bases: TGTGCCAGCAGCACGCGGGGGGATGGCACAGATACGCAGTATTTT.

In this sample, this clone turned up once. The J gene is TRBJ1-1, the V gene TRBV27; TRBD1 matches at 8 bases. The V and J ends lost 6 bases and 6 bases, in that order; junction bases with no gene match: 12. This CDR3 has 15 residues. The V gene's germline CDR1 is MNHEY and CDR2 SMNVEV (reference sequence). For the CDR3, the DNA is TGTGCCAGCAGCCAGATCAGCCAGGGGGCCCCTGAAGCTTTCTTT. The encoded protein is CASSQISQGAPEAFF.

The chain links TRBV6-6 to TRBJ2-2; 8 bases line up with TRBD1. Germline V gene lookup returns CDR1 MNHNY and CDR2 SVGAGI (reference sequence). V trimming: 5 bases; J trimming: 2 bases; junction bases outside the gene matches: 7. CDR3 length: 16 residues. CDR3 in DNA: TGTGCCAGCAGTCGAGTGACAGGGGTTAACACCGGGGAGCTGTTTTTT. Amino acids: CASSRVTGVNTGELFF.

The rearrangement joins TRBV18 to TRBJ2-4; D may be TRBD1 (6 bases). CDR1 and CDR2 from the germline V gene are KGHSH and LQKENI. The CDR3 extends over 19 amino acids. V gave up 3 bases and J gave up 0 bases, with 21 bases separating them. This CDR3 is CASSPVGPTGPLAKNIQYF. As DNA, the CDR3 is TGTGCCAGCTCACCCGTAGGACCGACAGGACCTCTAGCCAAAAACATTCAGTACTTC.

V usage is TRBV28 and J usage is TRBJ1-1, with D possibly TRBD1 on 5 matching bases. CDR1 MDHEN and CDR2 SYDVKM come from the germline V gene. V dropped 5 bases and J dropped 6 bases, with 19 bases sitting between them. The CDR3 has 15 residues. The CDR3 protein is CASSGSGKGIPEAFF. The CDR3 region has the DNA TGTGCCAGCAGTGGATCAGGGAAGGGGATTCCTGAAGCTTTCTTT.

The chain carries TRBV7-2 and TRBJ2-1; 7 bases map to TRBD1. The germline V gene has CDR1 SGHTA and CDR2 FQGNSA. The V gene end was trimmed by 3 bases and the J gene end by 7 bases; junction bases not matched to a gene: 3. This CDR3 is 13 amino acids long. In DNA form, the CDR3 reads TGTGCCAGCAGCTTCGACAGGGATAATGAGCAGTTCTTC. It yields the protein CASSFDRDNEQFF.

J is TRBJ1-2 and V is TRBV7-9, with a weak D call TRBD1 (5 bases). CDR1 is SEHNR, CDR2 FQNEAQ, per germline (reference sequence). The CDR3 contains 18 residues. V lost 5 bases and J lost 5, with 27 bases in between. This CDR3 is CASSPHGLGGYGEYGYTF. CDR3 nucleotides: TGTGCCAGCAGCCCACACGGTCTCGGGGGGTATGGGGAATATGGCTACACCTTC. The variable domain in full, with the rest retrieved from reference TRBV7-9 and TRBJ1-2, is DTGVSQNPRHKITKRGQNVTFRCDPISEHNRLYWYRQTLGQGPEFLTYFQNEAQLEKSRLLSDRFSAERPKGSFSTLEIQRTEQGDSAMYLCASSPHGLGGYGEYGYTFGSGTRLTVV.

The chain couples TRBV27 to TRBJ2-3; TRBD2 might be the D (5 bases). This CDR3 has 16 residues. V lost 3 bases, J lost 7 bases, and 20 bases lay in between. The germline V gene has CDR1 MNHEY and CDR2 SMNVEV (reference sequence). The CDR3 nucleotides are TGTGCCAGCAGTTTCGGACTGGCGAGAGAACAATATACGCAGTATTTT. Amino acids: CASSFGLAREQYTQYF.

The chain employs TRBV28 and TRBJ2-3; 10 positions match TRBD2. The CDR3 spans 15 residues. V lost 5 bases to trimming and J lost 1 base; unmatched junction nucleotides: 3. Per the germline V gene, CDR1 is MDHEN and CDR2 is SYDVKM. CDR3 coding DNA: TGTGCCAGCAGTAACCTAGCGGGGGGCACAGATACGCAGTATTTT. Its protein product is CASSNLAGGTDTQYF.

The chain recombines TRBV7-9 with TRBJ2-7; 7 bases map to TRBD1. This CDR3 contains 15 residues. The germline V gene has CDR1 SEHNR and CDR2 FQNEAQ (reference sequence). V trimming: 5 bases; J trimming: 0 bases; junction bases outside the gene matches: 7. For the CDR3, the DNA is TGTGCCAGCAGCCCGACAGGGAAATCCTCCTACGAGCAGTACTTC. Its translation: CASSPTGKSSYEQYF.

The V and J genes are TRBV5-6 and TRBJ2-1; 10 bases map to TRBD2. From germline, CDR1 is SGHDT and CDR2 YYEEEE. The CDR3 is 15 residues long. Losses at the gene ends were 2 bases for V and 10 bases for J; bases not matched to a gene: 9. The CDR3 DNA follows: TGTGCCAGCAGCTTCAAGCGGGGGGGTTATAAGGAGCAGTTCTTC. Amino acids: CASSFKRGGYKEQFF.

CDR3 coding DNA: TGTGCCAGCAGCTTAAGCGACCAGCAAGGAACGCAGTATTTT. This codes for CASSLSDQQGTQYF. The rearrangement joins TRBV7-2 to TRBJ2-3; D is ambiguous. The germline V gene has CDR1 SGHTA and CDR2 FQGNSA. The ends were cut back, 2 bases at V and 9 bases at J, with 15 bases in the middle. The length of the CDR3 is 14 residues.

The rearrangement joins TRBV7-2 to TRBJ2-1, with D tentatively TRBD2 (6 bases). Germline V gives CDR1 SGHTA, CDR2 FQGNSA. The CDR3 extends over 15 amino acids. Trimming stripped 3 bases from V and 4 bases from J, with 13 bases between. CDR3 DNA sequence: TGTGCCAGCAGCTTTAGGGCTAGCGAGTACAATGAGCAGTTCTTC. It is translated as CASSFRASEYNEQFF.

The gene calls are TRBV7-9 and TRBJ2-7; D is possibly TRBD1 (5 bases). This CDR3 comprises 13 residues. The germline gives CDR1 SEHNR, CDR2 FQNEAQ (reference sequence). The ends were cut back, 2 bases at V and 3 bases at J, with 8 bases in the middle. The CDR3 DNA sequence: TGTGCCAGCAGCTTACAGGGCTACTACGAGCAGTACTTC. It specifies CASSLQGYYEQYF.

The chain is built from TRBV19 and TRBJ2-1; 8 bases fit TRBD1. The CDR3 contains 15 residues. The ends lost 1 base at V and 12 bases at J; junction bases unmatched: 11. CDR1 LNHDA and CDR2 SQIVND come from the germline V gene (reference sequence). The DNA of the CDR3 is TGTGCCAGTAGTATAGGGTCAGGGGGCCGGTCGGGGCAGTTCTTC. It is translated as CASSIGSGGRSGQFF.

This clone was observed a handful of times. This chain connects TRBV13 to TRBJ1-3, with 7 bases lining up with TRBD1. Germline V gene lookup returns CDR1 PRHDT and CDR2 FYEKMQ (reference sequence). This CDR3 spans 14 amino acids. With 7 bases clipped from V and 4 bases from J, the junction kept 7 bases outside the gene matches. For the CDR3, the DNA is TGTGCCAGCATCCTCTGGGGACAGGGAAACACCATATATTTT. This gives the protein CASILWGQGNTIYF.

V usage is TRBV2 and J usage is TRBJ2-7, with D possibly being TRBD1 (5 bases). Germline CDR1 and CDR2: SNHLY and FYNNEI. The V gene lost 6 bases and the J gene lost 5 bases, with 11 bases spanning the gap. This CDR3 comprises 12 residues. Here the CDR3 reads CASRVQGDEQYF. Written as DNA, the CDR3 is TGTGCCAGCAGGGTCCAGGGCGACGAGCAGTACTTC.